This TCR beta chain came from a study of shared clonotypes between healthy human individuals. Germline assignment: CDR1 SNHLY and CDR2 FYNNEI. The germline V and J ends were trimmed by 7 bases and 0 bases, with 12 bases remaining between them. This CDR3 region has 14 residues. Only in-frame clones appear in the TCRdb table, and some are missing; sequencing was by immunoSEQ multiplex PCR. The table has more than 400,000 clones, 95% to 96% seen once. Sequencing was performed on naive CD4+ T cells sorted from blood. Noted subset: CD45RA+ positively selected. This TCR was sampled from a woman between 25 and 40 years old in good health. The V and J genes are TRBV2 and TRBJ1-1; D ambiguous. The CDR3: CASISSELNTEAFF. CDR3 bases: TGTGCCAGCATTTCGTCAGAGTTGAACACTGAAGCTTTCTTT.